A selection of T cell receptor beta chains follows, all from one sample in a study of blood T cell repertoires in COVID-19. Profiled with immunoSEQ multiplex PCR; TCRdb holds only in-frame clones, not every one. The sample has approximately 200,000 clones, around four fifths seen once. The sample was peripheral blood. These receptors originate from an older woman who had recovered from COVID-19. Each CDR3 is given with its conserved first and last residue. A D gene is named only where the DNA matches it firmly. Rows give clone size only sometimes, using once, few, many, or a class for an expanded clone.

clone size: once
V gene: TRBV19
D gene: TRBD1
J gene: TRBJ2-2
CDR3 protein: CASDRGHTGELFF
CDR3 DNA: TGTGCCAGTGACAGGGGACACACCGGGGAGCTGTTTTTT

clone size: NA
V gene: TRBV6-2/TRBV6-3
D gene: TRBD2
J gene: TRBJ2-1
CDR3 protein: CASSSSGGRTNEQFF
CDR3 DNA: TGTGCCAGCAGTTCCAGCGGGGGGCGTACAAATGAGCAGTTCTTC

clone size: NA
V gene: TRBV29-1
D gene: TRBD1
J gene: TRBJ1-1
CDR3 protein: CSVGKQGADTEAFF
CDR3 DNA: TGCAGCGTTGGCAAACAGGGGGCAGATACTGAAGCTTTCTTT

clone size: NA
V gene: TRBV19
D gene: TRBD1
J gene: TRBJ2-7
CDR3 protein: CASSPAGGDYEQYF
CDR3 DNA: TGTGCCAGTAGTCCGGCAGGGGGAGACTACGAGCAGTACTTC

clone size: few
V gene: TRBV7-2
D gene: NA
J gene: TRBJ2-7
CDR3 protein: CASSLGGPYEQYF
CDR3 DNA: TGTGCCAGCAGCTTAGGGGGCCCCTACGAGCAGTACTTC

clone size: NA
V gene: TRBV29-1
D gene: TRBD1
J gene: TRBJ2-5
CDR3 protein: CSVNRDRGVETQYF
CDR3 DNA: TGCAGCGTCAACCGGGACAGGGGCGTCGAGACCCAGTACTTC

clone size: NA
V gene: TRBV7-3
D gene: TRBD1
J gene: TRBJ2-6
CDR3 protein: CASSRQGPVSGANVLTF
CDR3 DNA: TGTGCCAGCAGCCGACAGGGCCCCGTCTCTGGGGCCAACGTCCTGACTTTC

clone size: NA
V gene: TRBV7-2
D gene: NA
J gene: TRBJ2-1
CDR3 protein: CASSLAQLDEQFF
CDR3 DNA: TGTGCCAGCAGCTTAGCGCAACTGGATGAGCAGTTCTTC

clone size: NA
V gene: TRBV4-1
D gene: TRBD2
J gene: TRBJ2-1
CDR3 protein: CASSQDRIAGVSYNEQFF
CDR3 DNA: TGCGCCAGCAGCCAAGATCGGATAGCGGGCGTCTCCTACAATGAGCAGTTCTTC

clone size: NA
V gene: TRBV7-9
D gene: NA
J gene: TRBJ2-1
CDR3 protein: CASSLGGSYNEQFF
CDR3 DNA: TGTGCCAGCAGCCTGGGGGGCTCCTACAATGAGCAGTTCTTC

clone size: few
V gene: TRBV6-5
D gene: NA
J gene: TRBJ2-4
CDR3 protein: CASSYGRGVAKNIQYF
CDR3 DNA: TGTGCCAGCAGTTATGGCAGGGGGGTCGCCAAAAACATTCAGTACTTC

clone size: NA
V gene: TRBV2
D gene: NA
J gene: TRBJ2-6
CDR3 protein: CASSEVAGAGANVLTF
CDR3 DNA: TGTGCCAGCAGTGAAGTAGCAGGGGCTGGGGCCAACGTCCTGACTTTC

clone size: few
V gene: TRBV14
D gene: NA
J gene: TRBJ1-6
CDR3 protein: CASSHLREDHSPLHF
CDR3 DNA: TGTGCCAGCAGCCACCTCAGGGAGGATCATTCACCCCTCCACTTT

clone size: NA
V gene: TRBV7-2
D gene: NA
J gene: TRBJ1-4
CDR3 protein: CASSFGRNEKLFF
CDR3 DNA: TGTGCCAGCAGCTTTGGGAGAAATGAAAAACTGTTTTTT

clone size: few
V gene: TRBV5-1
D gene: NA
J gene: TRBJ2-7
CDR3 protein: CASSWIGGSYEQYF
CDR3 DNA: TGCGCCAGCAGCTGGATCGGGGGCTCCTACGAGCAGTACTTC

clone size: NA
V gene: TRBV3-1/TRBV3-2
D gene: TRBD1
J gene: TRBJ1-2
CDR3 protein: CASSHRGYGLGGYGYTF
CDR3 DNA: TGTGCCAGCAGTCACAGGGGTTATGGGCTTGGCGGATATGGCTACACCTTC

clone size: NA
V gene: TRBV10-3
D gene: TRBD2
J gene: TRBJ2-1
CDR3 protein: CASGLAEGQFF
CDR3 DNA: TGTGCCTCGGGACTAGCGGAAGGGCAGTTCTTC